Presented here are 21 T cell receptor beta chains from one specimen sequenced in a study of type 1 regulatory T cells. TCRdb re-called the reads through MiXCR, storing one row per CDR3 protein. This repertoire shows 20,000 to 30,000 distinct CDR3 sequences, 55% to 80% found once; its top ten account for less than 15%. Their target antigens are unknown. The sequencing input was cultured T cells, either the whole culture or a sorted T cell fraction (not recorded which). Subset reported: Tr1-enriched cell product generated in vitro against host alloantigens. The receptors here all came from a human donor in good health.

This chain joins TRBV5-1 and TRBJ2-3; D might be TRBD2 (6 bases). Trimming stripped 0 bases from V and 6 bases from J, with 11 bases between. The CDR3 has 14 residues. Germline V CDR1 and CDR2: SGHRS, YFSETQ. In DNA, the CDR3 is TGCGCCAGCAGCTTGGCGATCACTAGCGATACGCAGTATTTT. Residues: CASSLAITSDTQYF.

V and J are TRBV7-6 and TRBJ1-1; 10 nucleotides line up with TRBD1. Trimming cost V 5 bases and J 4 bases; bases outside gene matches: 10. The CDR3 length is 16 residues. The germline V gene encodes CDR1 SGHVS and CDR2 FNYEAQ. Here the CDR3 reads CASSLRPGQGRTEAFF. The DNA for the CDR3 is TGTGCCAGCAGCCTCAGACCGGGACAGGGGCGCACTGAAGCTTTCTTT.

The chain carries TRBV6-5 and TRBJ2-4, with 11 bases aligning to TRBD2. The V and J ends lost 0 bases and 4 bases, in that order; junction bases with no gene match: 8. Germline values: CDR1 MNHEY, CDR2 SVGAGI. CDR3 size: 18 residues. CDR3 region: CASSYSYLAGGGKNIQYF. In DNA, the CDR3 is TGTGCCAGCAGTTACTCGTATCTAGCGGGGGGCGGGAAAAACATTCAGTACTTC.

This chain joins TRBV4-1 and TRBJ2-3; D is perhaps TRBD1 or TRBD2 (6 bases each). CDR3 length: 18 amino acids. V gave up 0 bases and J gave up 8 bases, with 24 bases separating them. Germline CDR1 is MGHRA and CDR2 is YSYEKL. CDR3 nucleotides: TGCGCCAGCAGCCAAGAACTACGGGGGCAAGGGCTTGCAGGTACGCAGTATTTT. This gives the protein CASSQELRGQGLAGTQYF.

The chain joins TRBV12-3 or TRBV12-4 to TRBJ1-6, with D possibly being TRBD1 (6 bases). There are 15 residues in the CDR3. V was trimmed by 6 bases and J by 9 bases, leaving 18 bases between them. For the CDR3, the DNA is TGTGCCAGCAGGCAACAGGGTTGGTCTAGTTCACCCCTCCACTTT. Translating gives CASRQQGWSSSPLHF.

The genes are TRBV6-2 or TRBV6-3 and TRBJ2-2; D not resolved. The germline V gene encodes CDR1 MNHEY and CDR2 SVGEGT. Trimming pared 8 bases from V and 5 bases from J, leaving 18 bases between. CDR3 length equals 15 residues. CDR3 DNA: TGTGCCAGCGGTTTACTTACAAGTGGAACCGGGGAGCTGTTTTTT. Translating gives CASGLLTSGTGELFF.

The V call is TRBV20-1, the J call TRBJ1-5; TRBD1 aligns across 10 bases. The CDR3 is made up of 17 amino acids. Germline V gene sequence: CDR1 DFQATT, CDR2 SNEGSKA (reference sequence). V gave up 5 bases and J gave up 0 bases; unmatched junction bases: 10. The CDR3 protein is CSAGFGTGAFSNQPQHF. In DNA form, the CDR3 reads TGCAGTGCTGGGTTCGGGACAGGGGCCTTTAGCAATCAGCCCCAGCATTTT.

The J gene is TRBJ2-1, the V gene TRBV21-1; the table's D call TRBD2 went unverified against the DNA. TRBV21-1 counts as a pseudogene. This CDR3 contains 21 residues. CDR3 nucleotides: TGTGCCAGCAGCAAATTACGAACCGGGACTAGCGGACCATATTTCTACAATGAGCAGTTCTTC. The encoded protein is CASSKLRTGTSGPYFYNEQFF.

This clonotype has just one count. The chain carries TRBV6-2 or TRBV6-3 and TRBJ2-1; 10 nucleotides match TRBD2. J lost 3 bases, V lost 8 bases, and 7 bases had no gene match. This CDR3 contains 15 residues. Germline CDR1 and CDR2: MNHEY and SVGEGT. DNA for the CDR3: TGTGCCAGCGGGGCTAGCGGGGGCCTCTACAATGAGCAGTTCTTC. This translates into CASGASGGLYNEQFF.

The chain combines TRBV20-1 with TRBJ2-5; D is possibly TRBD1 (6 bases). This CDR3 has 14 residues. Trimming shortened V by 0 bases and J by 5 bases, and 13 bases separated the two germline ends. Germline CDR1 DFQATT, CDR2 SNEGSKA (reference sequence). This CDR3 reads CSAREAGARETQYF. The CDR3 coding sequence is TGCAGTGCTAGAGAGGCAGGGGCGCGTGAGACCCAGTACTTC.

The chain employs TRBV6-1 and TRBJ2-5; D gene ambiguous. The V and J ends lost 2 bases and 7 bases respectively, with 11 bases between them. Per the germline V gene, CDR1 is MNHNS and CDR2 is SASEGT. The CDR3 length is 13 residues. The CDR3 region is CASSERSPGTQYF. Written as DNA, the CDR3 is TGTGCCAGCAGTGAAAGGTCGCCCGGGACCCAGTACTTC.

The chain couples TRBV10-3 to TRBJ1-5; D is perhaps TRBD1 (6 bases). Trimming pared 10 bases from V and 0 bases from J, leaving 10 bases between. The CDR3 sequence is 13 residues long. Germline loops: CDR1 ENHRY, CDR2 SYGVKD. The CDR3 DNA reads TGTGCCAGCCACAGGGATAGCAATCAGCCCCAGCATTTT. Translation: CASHRDSNQPQHF.

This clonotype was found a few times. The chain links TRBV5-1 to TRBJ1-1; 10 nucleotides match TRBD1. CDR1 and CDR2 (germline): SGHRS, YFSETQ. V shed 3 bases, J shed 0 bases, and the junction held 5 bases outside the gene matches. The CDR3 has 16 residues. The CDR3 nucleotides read TGCGCCAGCAGCTCAGGACAGGGGGGCATGAACACTGAAGCTTTCTTT. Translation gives CASSSGQGGMNTEAFF. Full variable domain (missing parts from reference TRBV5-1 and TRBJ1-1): KAGVTQTPRYLIKTRGQQVTLSCSPISGHRSVSWYQQTPGQGLQFLFEYFSETQRNKGNFPGRFSGRQFSNSRSEMNVSTLELGDSALYLCASSSGQGGMNTEAFFGQGTRLTVV.

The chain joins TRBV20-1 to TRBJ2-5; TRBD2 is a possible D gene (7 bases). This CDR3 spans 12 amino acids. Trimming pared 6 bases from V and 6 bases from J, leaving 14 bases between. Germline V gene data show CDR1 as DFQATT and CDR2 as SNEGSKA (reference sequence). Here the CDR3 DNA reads TGCAGTGCCGGCCCGGGGGGCCAGACCCAGTACTTC. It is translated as CSAGPGGQTQYF.

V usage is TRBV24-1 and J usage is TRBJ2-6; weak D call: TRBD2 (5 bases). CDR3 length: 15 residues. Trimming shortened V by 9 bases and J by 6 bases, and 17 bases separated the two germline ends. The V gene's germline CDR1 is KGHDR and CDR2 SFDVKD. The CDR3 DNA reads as TGTGCCACCCCGACCGGGAAGGTCGCGGCCAACGTCCTGACTTTC. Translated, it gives CATPTGKVAANVLTF.

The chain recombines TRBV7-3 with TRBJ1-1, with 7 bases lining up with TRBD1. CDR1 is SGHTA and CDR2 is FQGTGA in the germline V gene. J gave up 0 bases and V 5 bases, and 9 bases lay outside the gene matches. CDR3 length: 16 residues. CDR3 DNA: TGTGCCAGCAGCCCCCAGGGGGGAGTCATGAACACTGAAGCTTTCTTT. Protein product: CASSPQGGVMNTEAFF.

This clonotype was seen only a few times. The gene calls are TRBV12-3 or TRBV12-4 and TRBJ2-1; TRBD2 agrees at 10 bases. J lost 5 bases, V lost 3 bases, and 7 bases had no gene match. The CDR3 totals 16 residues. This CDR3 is CASSFIAGGRDNEQFF. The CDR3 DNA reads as TGTGCCAGCAGTTTCATAGCGGGGGGTCGAGACAATGAGCAGTTCTTC.

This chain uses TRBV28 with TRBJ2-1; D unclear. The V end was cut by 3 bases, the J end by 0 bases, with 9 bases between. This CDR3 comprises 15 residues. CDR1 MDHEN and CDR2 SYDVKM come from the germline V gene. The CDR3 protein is CASSLAGNSYNEQFF. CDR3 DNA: TGTGCCAGCAGTTTGGCAGGTAACTCCTACAATGAGCAGTTCTTC.

The CDR3 DNA reads as TGTGCCAGCAGTCCCAGGGATTACAATGAGCAGTTCTTC. It codes for CASSPRDYNEQFF. The genes are TRBV3-1 and TRBJ2-1, with D maybe TRBD1 (5 bases). The CDR3 has 13 amino acids. V lost 6 bases, J lost 4 bases, and 10 bases lay in between. CDR1 and CDR2 from the germline V gene are LGHDT and YNNKEL (reference sequence).

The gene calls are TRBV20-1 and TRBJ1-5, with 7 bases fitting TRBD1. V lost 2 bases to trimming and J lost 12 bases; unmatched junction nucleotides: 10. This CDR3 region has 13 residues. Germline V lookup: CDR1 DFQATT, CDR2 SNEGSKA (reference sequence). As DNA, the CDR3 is TGCAGTGCTAGATCCAACCCTCGGGACAGCCAGCATTTT. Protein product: CSARSNPRDSQHF.

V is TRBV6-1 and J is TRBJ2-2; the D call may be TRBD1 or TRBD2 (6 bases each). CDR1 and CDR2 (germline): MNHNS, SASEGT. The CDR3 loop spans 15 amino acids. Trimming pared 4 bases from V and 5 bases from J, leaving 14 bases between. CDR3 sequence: CASSGNRAGTGELFF. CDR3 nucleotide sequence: TGTGCCAGCAGTGGGAACAGGGCGGGGACCGGGGAGCTGTTTTTT.